Each of the 10 T cell receptor beta chains below was sequenced from the same sample in a study of blood T cell repertoires in COVID-19. Profiled with immunoSEQ multiplex PCR; TCRdb holds only in-frame clones, not every one. The sample carries approximately 290,000 clones, approximately 89% recorded once. Sequenced input: peripheral blood. These TCRs come from a woman aged 30 to 39 with COVID-19, enrolled during active disease.

The CDR3 is CATFLGQLNQPQHF. The CDR3 DNA reads as TGTGCCACCTTCCTCGGACAGCTTAATCAGCCCCAGCATTTT. The chain carries TRBV6-5 and TRBJ1-5; D might be TRBD1 (6 bases). Deletions cut 10 bases from V and 4 bases from J, with 17 bases between. There are 14 residues in the CDR3. The germline V gene has CDR1 MNHEY and CDR2 SVGAGI.

This chain connects TRBV19 to TRBJ1-2; D unclear. The germline V and J ends were trimmed by 10 bases and 4 bases, with 10 bases remaining between them. Germline CDR1 LNHDA, CDR2 SQIVND (reference sequence). The CDR3 extends over 11 amino acids. Here the CDR3 reads CATDGGYGYTF. For the CDR3, the DNA is TGTGCCACTGACGGAGGCTATGGCTACACCTTC.

The chain joins TRBV28 to TRBJ2-2; D might be TRBD1 (7 bases). Germline V gene lookup returns CDR1 MDHEN and CDR2 SYDVKM. This CDR3 region has 16 residues. V lost 5 bases and J 2 bases, leaving 15 bases between the germline ends. The CDR3 spells CASSTYRGLNTGELFF. The CDR3 nucleotides read TGTGCCAGCAGTACGTACAGGGGACTTAACACCGGGGAGCTGTTTTTT.

The V gene is TRBV5-1, the J gene TRBJ1-4, with no clear D. Germline V lookup: CDR1 SGHRS, CDR2 YFSETQ. The CDR3 is 15 amino acids. With 0 bases removed from V and 7 bases from J, the gap between germline ends came to 13 bases. Written as DNA, the CDR3 is TGCGCCAGCAGCTTGGCCGAATCAGCGGGTGAAAAACTGTTTTTT. Translated: CASSLAESAGEKLFF.

Of note for this clone: The same CDR3 also results from other DNA sequences found in this sample. The chain uses TRBV5-4 and TRBJ2-5, with TRBD2 matching 14 bases. Looked up from germline, CDR1 is SGHNT and CDR2 is YYREEE (reference sequence). CDR3 length: 16 residues. The junction had 0 bases not matched to a gene; V was cut back by 0 bases and J by 2 bases. The CDR3 is CASSLGLAGGQETQYF. For the CDR3, the DNA is TGTGCCAGCAGCTTGGGACTAGCGGGAGGGCAAGAGACCCAGTACTTC.

The rearrangement uses TRBV3-1 (or the pseudogene TRBV3-2) and TRBJ2-3, with 7 bases that match TRBD2. This CDR3 comprises 17 residues. In germline, CDR1 is LGHDT, CDR2 YNNKEL (reference sequence). Trimming cost V 4 bases and J 1 base; bases outside gene matches: 11. Here the CDR3 reads CASSPLGRERGTDTQYF. The CDR3 DNA is TGTGCCAGCAGCCCCCTCGGGCGGGAGCGTGGCACAGATACGCAGTATTTT.

The chain uses TRBV3-1 (or the pseudogene TRBV3-2) and TRBJ1-2; D is uncertain. Germline lookup yields CDR1 LGHDT and CDR2 YNNKEL (reference sequence). This CDR3 has 15 amino acids. Trimming removed 1 base at V and 4 bases at J, with 13 bases between. The DNA for the CDR3 is TGTGCCAGCAGCCAAGCAGTAACACCAATCTATGGCTACACCTTC. Translation gives CASSQAVTPIYGYTF.

J is TRBJ2-7 and V is TRBV27, with D hard to call. Germline lookup yields CDR1 MNHEY and CDR2 SMNVEV (reference sequence). The CDR3 spans 14 residues. V gave up 6 bases and J gave up 3 bases, with 15 bases separating them. CDR3 DNA sequence: TGTGCCAGCAGGGATCTCTCTCGACACTACGAGCAGTACTTC. This sequence encodes CASRDLSRHYEQYF.

V and J are TRBV9 and TRBJ1-2; TRBD1 is a possible D gene (5 bases). The CDR3 is 14 residues long. Trimming removed 3 bases at V and 0 bases at J, with 9 bases between. Germline V lookup: CDR1 SGDLS, CDR2 YYNGEE. The CDR3 reads CASSATDTNYGYTF. The CDR3 DNA is TGTGCCAGCAGCGCGACAGATACTAACTATGGCTACACCTTC.

The CDR3 bases are TGTGCCACCAGCAGTACATCCTACGAGCAGTACTTC. It is translated as CATSSTSYEQYF. The rearrangement uses TRBV15 and TRBJ2-7; D not resolved. Per germline, CDR1 LNHNV and CDR2 YYDKDF (reference sequence). Trimming shortened V by 3 bases and J by 1 base, and 4 bases separated the two germline ends. The CDR3 consists of 12 residues.